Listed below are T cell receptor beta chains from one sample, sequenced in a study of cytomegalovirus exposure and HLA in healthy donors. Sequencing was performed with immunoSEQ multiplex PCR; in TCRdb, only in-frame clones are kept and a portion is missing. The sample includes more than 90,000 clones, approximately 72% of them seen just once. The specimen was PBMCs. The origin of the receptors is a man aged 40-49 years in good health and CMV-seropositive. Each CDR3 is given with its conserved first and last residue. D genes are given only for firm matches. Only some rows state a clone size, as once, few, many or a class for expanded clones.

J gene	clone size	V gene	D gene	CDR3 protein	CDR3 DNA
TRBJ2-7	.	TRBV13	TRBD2	CASSLGDRLAGLPVHEQYF	TGTGCCAGCAGCTTAGGAGATCGCCTAGCGGGATTGCCTGTCCACGAGCAGTACTTC
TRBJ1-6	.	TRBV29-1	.	CSPAGAPLHF	TGCAGCCCTGCCGGGGCACCCCTCCACTTT
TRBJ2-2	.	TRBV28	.	CASRRTDTGELFF	TGTGCCAGCCGCAGGACAGACACCGGGGAGCTGTTTTTT
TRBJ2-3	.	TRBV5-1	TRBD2	CASKLGGGADTQYF	TGCGCCAGCAAACTGGGCGGGGGGGCAGATACGCAGTATTTT
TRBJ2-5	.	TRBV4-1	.	CASSQDFGFGGLQETQYF	TGCGCCAGCAGCCAAGATTTTGGCTTTGGGGGACTTCAAGAGACCCAGTACTTC
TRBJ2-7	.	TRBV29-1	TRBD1	CSVTSQTGAEQYF	TGCAGCGTCACCAGCCAGACAGGGGCCGAGCAGTACTTC
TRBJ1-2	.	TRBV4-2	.	CASSQESQGNYGYTF	TGTGCCAGCAGCCAAGAGTCCCAGGGGAACTATGGCTACACCTTC
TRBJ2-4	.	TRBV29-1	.	CSVDSAENIQYF	TGCAGCGTTGACAGTGCCGAAAACATTCAGTACTTC
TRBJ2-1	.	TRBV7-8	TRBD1	CASSLARTGQFF	TGTGCCAGCAGCTTAGCTCGGACAGGACAGTTCTTC
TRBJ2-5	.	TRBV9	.	CASSGKGQRGATQYF	TGTGCCAGCAGCGGCAAGGGACAGAGGGGGGCGACCCAGTACTTC
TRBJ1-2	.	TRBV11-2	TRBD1	CASSSPLDRFHGYTF	TGTGCCAGCAGCTCCCCCCTGGACAGGTTCCATGGCTACACCTTC
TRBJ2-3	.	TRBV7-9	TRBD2	CASSSMGGGPDTQYF	TGTGCCAGCAGCTCCATGGGGGGGGGACCAGATACGCAGTATTTT
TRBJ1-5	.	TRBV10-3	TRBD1	CAISESRGDNQPQHF	TGTGCCATCAGTGAGTCCAGGGGGGACAATCAGCCCCAGCATTTT
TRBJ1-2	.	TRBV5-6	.	CASSFSAGNYGYTF	TGTGCCAGCAGCTTTTCGGCAGGAAACTATGGCTACACCTTC
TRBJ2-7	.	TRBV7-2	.	CASSLGGPINSDEQYF	TGTGCCAGCAGCTTGGGGGGGCCAATCAATAGCGACGAGCAGTACTTC
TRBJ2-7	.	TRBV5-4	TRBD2	CASSRVAGEAYEQYF	TGTGCCAGCAGCAGAGTAGCGGGGGAGGCCTACGAGCAGTACTTC
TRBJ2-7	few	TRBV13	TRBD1	CASSKRPGTGGYEQYF	TGTGCCAGCAGCAAAAGACCCGGGACAGGGGGCTACGAGCAGTACTTC
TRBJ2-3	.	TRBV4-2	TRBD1	CASSQGLPTGGITDTQYF	TGTGCCAGCAGCCAAGGACTCCCCACAGGGGGGATCACAGATACGCAGTATTTT
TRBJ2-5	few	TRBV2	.	CASQYQETQYF	TGTGCCAGCCAGTACCAAGAGACCCAGTACTTC
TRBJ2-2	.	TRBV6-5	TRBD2	CASSYWAGANTGELFF	TGTGCCAGCAGTTACTGGGCGGGAGCTAACACCGGGGAGCTGTTTTTT
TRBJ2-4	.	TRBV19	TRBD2	CASSRAGTSGRASVKNIQYF	TGTGCCAGTAGCAGAGCCGGGACTAGCGGGAGGGCGTCGGTCAAAAACATTCAGTACTTC
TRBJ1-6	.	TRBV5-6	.	CASSLFGQSSYNSPLHF	TGTGCCAGCAGCTTGTTTGGACAAAGCTCCTATAATTCACCCCTCCACTTT
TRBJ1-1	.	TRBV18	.	CASSPRSTTNTEAFF	TGTGCCAGCTCACCACGTAGCACAACCAACACTGAAGCTTTCTTT
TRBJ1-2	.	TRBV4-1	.	CASSGGGRRWSGGYTF	TGCGCCAGCAGCGGCGGTGGAAGGAGATGGAGCGGAGGCTACACCTTC
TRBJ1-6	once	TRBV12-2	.	CASRLEGDSPLHF	TGTGCAAGTCGCTTAGAGGGGGATTCACCCCTCCACTTT
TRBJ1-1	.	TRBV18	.	CASSPDTSTEAFF	TGTGCCAGCTCCCCGGACACAAGCACTGAAGCTTTCTTT
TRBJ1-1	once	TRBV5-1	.	CASSLEVPQGTEAFF	TGCGCCAGCAGCTTGGAGGTTCCGCAGGGGACTGAAGCTTTCTTT
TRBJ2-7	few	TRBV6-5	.	CASGVKGLEQYF	TGTGCCAGCGGCGTGAAGGGGCTCGAGCAGTACTTC
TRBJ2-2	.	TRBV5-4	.	CASSLAGGQDGELFF	TGTGCCAGCAGCTTGGCAGGGGGGCAGGACGGGGAGCTGTTTTTT
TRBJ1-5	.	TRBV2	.	CASSEGGISNQPQHF	TGTGCCAGCAGTGAGGGGGGAATTAGCAATCAGCCCCAGCATTTT
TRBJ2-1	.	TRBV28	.	CASSSLERSSREQFF	TGTGCCAGCAGTTCTCTAGAGAGGAGCTCTCGTGAGCAGTTCTTC
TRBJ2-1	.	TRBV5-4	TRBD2	CASSLPPSGRVHEQFF	TGTGCCAGCAGCTTACCCCCTAGCGGGAGGGTCCATGAGCAGTTCTTC
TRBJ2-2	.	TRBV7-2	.	CASSFRVSGELFF	TGTGCCAGCAGTTTCAGGGTCTCCGGGGAGCTGTTTTTT
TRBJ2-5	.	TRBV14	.	CASSQVNSLQETQYF	TGTGCCAGCAGCCAAGTTAATAGCCTCCAAGAGACCCAGTACTTC
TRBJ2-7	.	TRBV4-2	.	CASSPGGRFYEQYF	TGTGCCAGCAGCCCCGGGGGGCGGTTCTACGAGCAGTACTTC
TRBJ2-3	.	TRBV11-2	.	CASSLLGADTQYF	TGTGCCAGCAGCCTACTCGGGGCAGATACGCAGTATTTT
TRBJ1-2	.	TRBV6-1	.	CASSAYQLGQLYGYTF	TGTGCCAGCAGTGCCTACCAGTTAGGACAGCTCTATGGCTACACCTTC
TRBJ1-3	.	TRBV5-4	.	CASSGEDIYSGNTIYF	TGTGCCAGCAGCGGGGAGGACATTTACTCTGGAAACACCATATATTTT
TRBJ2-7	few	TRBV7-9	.	CASSPLEGLPYEQYF	TGTGCCAGCAGCCCTTTGGAGGGCCTACCCTACGAGCAGTACTTC
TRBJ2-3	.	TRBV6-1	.	CASSDLAAISTDTQYF	TGTGCCAGCAGTGATCTGGCCGCCATTAGCACAGATACGCAGTATTTT
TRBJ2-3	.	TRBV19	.	CASSNGASQDTQYF	TGTGCCAGTAGTAATGGGGCTAGTCAAGATACGCAGTATTTT
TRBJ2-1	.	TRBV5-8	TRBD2	CASSLPGGPRGNEQFF	TGTGCCAGCAGCTTGCCGGGAGGGCCTAGAGGCAATGAGCAGTTCTTC
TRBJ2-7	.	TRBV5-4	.	CASSLEGLKTYEQYF	TGTGCCAGCAGCTTGGAGGGACTCAAAACCTACGAGCAGTACTTC
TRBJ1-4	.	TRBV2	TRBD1	CASSEQGASLEKLFF	TGTGCCAGCAGTGAGCAGGGGGCTAGTCTTGAAAAACTGTTTTTT
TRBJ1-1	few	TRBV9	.	CASSDERGNTEAFF	TGTGCCAGCAGCGACGAGAGAGGGAACACTGAAGCTTTCTTT
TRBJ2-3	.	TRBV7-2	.	CASSATSPPDTQYF	TGTGCCAGCAGCGCCACTAGCCCGCCAGATACGCAGTATTTT
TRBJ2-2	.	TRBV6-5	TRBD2	CASTYGGGLTGELFF	TGTGCCAGCACCTACGGGGGGGGGCTAACCGGGGAGCTGTTTTTT
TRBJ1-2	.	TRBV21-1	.	CASSKRDSVYGYTF	TGTGCCAGCAGCAAAAGGGACAGTGTATATGGCTACACCTTC
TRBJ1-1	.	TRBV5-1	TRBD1	CASSREAGGAANTEAFF	TGCGCCAGCAGCCGGGAGGCAGGGGGCGCCGCGAACACTGAAGCTTTCTTT
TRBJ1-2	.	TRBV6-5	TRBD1	CASRPDRDFNYGYTF	TGTGCCAGCAGACCCGACAGGGATTTTAACTATGGCTACACCTTC
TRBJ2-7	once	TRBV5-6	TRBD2	CASSSRLAGALEQYF	TGTGCCAGCAGCTCACGACTAGCGGGGGCCCTCGAGCAGTACTTC
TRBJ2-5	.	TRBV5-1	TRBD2	CASSPGLAGRETQYF	TGCGCCAGCAGCCCCGGACTAGCGGGGCGAGAGACCCAGTACTTC
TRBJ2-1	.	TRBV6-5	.	CASSYSQDYNEQFF	TGTGCCAGCAGTTATTCACAGGACTACAATGAGCAGTTCTTC
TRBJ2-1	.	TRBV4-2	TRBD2	CASSQDSALAGKGNEQFF	TGTGCCAGCAGCCAAGATTCAGCACTAGCGGGAAAGGGAAATGAGCAGTTCTTC
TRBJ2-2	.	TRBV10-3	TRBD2	CAIGSGGLNTGELFF	TGTGCCATCGGAAGCGGGGGACTGAACACCGGGGAGCTGTTTTTT
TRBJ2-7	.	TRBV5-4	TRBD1	CASSLPRQGAYEQYF	TGTGCCAGCAGCTTACCTCGGCAGGGGGCCTACGAGCAGTACTTC
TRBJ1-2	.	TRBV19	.	CASSRSWGGNYGYTF	TGTGCCAGTAGCCGATCCTGGGGGGGGAACTATGGCTACACCTTC
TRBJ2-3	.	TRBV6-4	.	CASSDSMALTQYF	TGTGCCAGCAGTGACTCGATGGCCCTTACGCAGTATTTT
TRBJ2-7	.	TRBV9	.	CASSVEGEGRHEQYF	TGTGCCAGCAGCGTAGAGGGGGAGGGCCGGCACGAGCAGTACTTC
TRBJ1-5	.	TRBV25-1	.	CASSGGGTQPQHF	TGTGCCAGCAGTGGCGGTGGTACTCAGCCCCAGCATTTT